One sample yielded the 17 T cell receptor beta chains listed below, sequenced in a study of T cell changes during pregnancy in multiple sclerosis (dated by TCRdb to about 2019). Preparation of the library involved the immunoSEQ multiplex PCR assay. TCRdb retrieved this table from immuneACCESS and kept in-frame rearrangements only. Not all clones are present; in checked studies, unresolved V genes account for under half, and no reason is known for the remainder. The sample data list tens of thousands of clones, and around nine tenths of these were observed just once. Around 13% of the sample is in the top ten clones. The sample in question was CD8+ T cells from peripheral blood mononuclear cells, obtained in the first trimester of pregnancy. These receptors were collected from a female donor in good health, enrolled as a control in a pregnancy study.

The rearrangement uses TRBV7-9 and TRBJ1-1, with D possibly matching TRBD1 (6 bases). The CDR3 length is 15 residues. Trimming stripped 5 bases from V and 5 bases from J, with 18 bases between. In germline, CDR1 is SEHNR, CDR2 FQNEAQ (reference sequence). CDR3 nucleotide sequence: TGTGCCAGCAGCGAACCTACAGGGTGGGGGACTGAAGCTTTCTTT. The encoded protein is CASSEPTGWGTEAFF. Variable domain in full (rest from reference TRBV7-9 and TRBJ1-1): DTGVSQNPRHKITKRGQNVTFRCDPISEHNRLYWYRQTLGQGPEFLTYFQNEAQLEKSRLLSDRFSAERPKGSFSTLEIQRTEQGDSAMYLCASSEPTGWGTEAFFGQGTRLTVV.

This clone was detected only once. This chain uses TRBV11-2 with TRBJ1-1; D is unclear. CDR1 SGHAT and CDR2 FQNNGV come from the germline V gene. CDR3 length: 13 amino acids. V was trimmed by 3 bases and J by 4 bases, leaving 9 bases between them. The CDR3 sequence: CASSLGGLTEAFF. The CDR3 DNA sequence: TGTGCCAGCAGCTTGGGAGGGCTCACTGAAGCTTTCTTT.

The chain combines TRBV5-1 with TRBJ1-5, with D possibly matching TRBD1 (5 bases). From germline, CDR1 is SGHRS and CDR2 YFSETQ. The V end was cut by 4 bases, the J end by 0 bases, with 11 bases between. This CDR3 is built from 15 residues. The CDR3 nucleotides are TGCGCCAGCAGCATCGACAGTTATAGCAATCAGCCCCAGCATTTT. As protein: CASSIDSYSNQPQHF.

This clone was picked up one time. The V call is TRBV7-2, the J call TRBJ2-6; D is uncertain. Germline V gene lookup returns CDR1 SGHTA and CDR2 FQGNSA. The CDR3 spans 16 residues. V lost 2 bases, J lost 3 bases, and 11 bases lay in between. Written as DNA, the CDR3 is TGTGCCAGCAGCTTATTGACTCGGTATGGGGCCAACGTCCTGACTTTC. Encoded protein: CASSLLTRYGANVLTF. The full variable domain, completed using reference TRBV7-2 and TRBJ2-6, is GAGVSQSPSNKVTEKGKDVELRCDPISGHTALYWYRQSLGQGLEFLIYFQGNSAPDKSGLPSDRFSAERTGGSVSTLTIQRTQQEDSAVYLCASSLLTRYGANVLTFGAGSRLTVL.

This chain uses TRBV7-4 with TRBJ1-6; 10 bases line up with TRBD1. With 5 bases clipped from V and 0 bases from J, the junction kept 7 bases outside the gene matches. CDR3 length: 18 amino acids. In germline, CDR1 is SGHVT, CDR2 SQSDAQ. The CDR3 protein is CASSPDRGGSSYNSPLHF. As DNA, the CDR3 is TGTGCCAGCAGCCCGGACAGGGGGGGGAGCTCCTATAATTCACCCCTCCACTTT.

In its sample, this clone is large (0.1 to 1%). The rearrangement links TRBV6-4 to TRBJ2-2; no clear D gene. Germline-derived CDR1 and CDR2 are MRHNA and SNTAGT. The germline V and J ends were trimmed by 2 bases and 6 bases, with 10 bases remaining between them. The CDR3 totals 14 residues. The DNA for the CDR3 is TGTGCCAGCAGTGACACGCTTGAGGCCGGGGAGCTGTTTTTT. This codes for CASSDTLEAGELFF.

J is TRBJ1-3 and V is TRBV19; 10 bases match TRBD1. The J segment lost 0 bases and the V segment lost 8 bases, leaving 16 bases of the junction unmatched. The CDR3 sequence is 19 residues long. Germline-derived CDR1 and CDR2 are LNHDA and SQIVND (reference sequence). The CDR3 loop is CASQALPGQGTHSGNTIYF. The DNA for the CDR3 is TGTGCCAGTCAGGCCTTACCGGGACAGGGGACCCACTCTGGAAACACCATATATTTT. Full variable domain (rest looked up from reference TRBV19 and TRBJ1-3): DGGITQSPKYLFRKEGQNVTLSCEQNLNHDAMYWYRQDPGQGLRLIYYSQIVNDFQKGDIAEGYSVSREKKESFPLTVTSAQKNPTAFYLCASQALPGQGTHSGNTIYFGEGSWLTVV.

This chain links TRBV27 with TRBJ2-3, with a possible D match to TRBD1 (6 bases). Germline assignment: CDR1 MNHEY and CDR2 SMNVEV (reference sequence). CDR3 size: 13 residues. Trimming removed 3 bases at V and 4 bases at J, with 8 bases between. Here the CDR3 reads CASSLPGADTQYF. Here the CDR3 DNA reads TGTGCCAGCAGTTTGCCAGGGGCAGATACGCAGTATTTT.

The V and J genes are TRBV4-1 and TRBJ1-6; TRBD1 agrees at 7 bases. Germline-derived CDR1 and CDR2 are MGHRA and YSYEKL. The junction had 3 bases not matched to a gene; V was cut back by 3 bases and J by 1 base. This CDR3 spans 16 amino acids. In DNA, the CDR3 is TGCGCCAGCAGCCATCCACAGGGGTCCTATAATTCACCCCTCCACTTT. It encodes CASSHPQGSYNSPLHF.

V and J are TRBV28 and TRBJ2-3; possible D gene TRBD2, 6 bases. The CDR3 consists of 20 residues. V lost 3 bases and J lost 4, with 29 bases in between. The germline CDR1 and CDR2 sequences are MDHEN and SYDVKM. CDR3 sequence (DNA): TGTGCCAGCAGTTTTTTGTTCCGGCTAGCGATCCCCGACAACGCAGATACGCAGTATTTT. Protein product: CASSFLFRLAIPDNADTQYF. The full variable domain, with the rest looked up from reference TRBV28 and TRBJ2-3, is DVKVTQSSRYLVKRTGEKVFLECVQDMDHENMFWYRQDPGLGLRLIYFSYDVKMKEKGDIPEGYSVSREKKERFSLILESASTNQTSMYLCASSFLFRLAIPDNADTQYFGPGTRLTVL.

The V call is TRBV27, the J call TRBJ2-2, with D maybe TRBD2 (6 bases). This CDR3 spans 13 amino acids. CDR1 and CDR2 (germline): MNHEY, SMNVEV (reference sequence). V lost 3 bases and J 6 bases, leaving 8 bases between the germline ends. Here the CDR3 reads CASSLVAAGELFF. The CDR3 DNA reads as TGTGCCAGCAGTTTGGTAGCGGCCGGGGAGCTGTTTTTT.

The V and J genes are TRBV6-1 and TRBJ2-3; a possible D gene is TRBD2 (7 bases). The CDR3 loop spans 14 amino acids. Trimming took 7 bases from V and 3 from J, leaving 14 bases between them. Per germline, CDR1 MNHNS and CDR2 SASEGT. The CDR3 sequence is CASTKGGATDTQYF. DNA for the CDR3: TGTGCCAGCACCAAGGGGGGGGCTACAGATACGCAGTATTTT.

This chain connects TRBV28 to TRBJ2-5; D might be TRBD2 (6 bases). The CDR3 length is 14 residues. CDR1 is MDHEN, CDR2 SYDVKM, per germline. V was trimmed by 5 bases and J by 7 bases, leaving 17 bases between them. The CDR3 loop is CASSPVGGAGTQYF. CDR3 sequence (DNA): TGTGCCAGCAGTCCGGTGGGGGGAGCAGGGACCCAGTACTTC.

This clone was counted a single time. The DNA for the CDR3 is TGTGCCAGCAGCTCGGATTCTAGCGGCACAGATACGCAGTATTTT. The encoded protein is CASSSDSSGTDTQYF. This chain joins TRBV5-8 and TRBJ2-3, with TRBD2 as a possible D gene (6 bases). The ends were cut back, 3 bases at V and 1 base at J, with 12 bases in the middle. The CDR3 contains 15 residues. Germline V CDR1 and CDR2: SGHTS, YDEGEE.

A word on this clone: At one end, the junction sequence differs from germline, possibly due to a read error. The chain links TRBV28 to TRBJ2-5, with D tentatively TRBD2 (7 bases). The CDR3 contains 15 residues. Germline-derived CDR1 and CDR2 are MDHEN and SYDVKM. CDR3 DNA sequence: TGTGCCGGCAGCACACCGGGGGGCCTCCAGGAGACCCAGTACTTC. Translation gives CAGSTPGGLQETQYF.

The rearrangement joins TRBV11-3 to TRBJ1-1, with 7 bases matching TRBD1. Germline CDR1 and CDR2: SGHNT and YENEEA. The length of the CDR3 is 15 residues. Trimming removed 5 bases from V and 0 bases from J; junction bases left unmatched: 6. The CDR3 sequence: CASSQGDRLNTEAFF. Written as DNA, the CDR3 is TGTGCCAGCAGCCAAGGGGACAGATTGAACACTGAAGCTTTCTTT.

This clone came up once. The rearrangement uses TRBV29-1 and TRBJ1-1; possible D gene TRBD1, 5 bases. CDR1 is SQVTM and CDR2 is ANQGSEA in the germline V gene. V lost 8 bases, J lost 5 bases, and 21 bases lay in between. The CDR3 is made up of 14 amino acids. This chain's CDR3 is CSSGGRSVGTEAFF. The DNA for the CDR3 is TGCAGCTCGGGGGGTAGGTCCGTGGGGACTGAAGCTTTCTTT.